This T cell receptor (beta chain) originates from a study of early T cells in non-severe SARS-CoV-2 infection. This clonotype was detected ten times or more. This CDR3 is built from 13 residues. V lost 4 bases to trimming and J lost 4 bases, with 10 bases between them. Germline V lookup: CDR1 PRHDT, CDR2 FYEKMQ (reference sequence). Individual cDNA molecules carried attached unique molecular identifiers. One entry per CDR3 protein, called by TCRdb with MiXCR from the 5' RACE reads. This table has tens of thousands of distinct CDR3 sequences, about 4.6% appearing once. The V gene is TRBV13, the J gene TRBJ1-2; D unresolved. Sequenced input: whole blood. This TCR came from an adult who was a healthcare worker with PCR-confirmed SARS-CoV-2 infection or an uninfected control (not recorded which). DNA for the CDR3: TGTGCCAGCAGCTCACCCGAACGCTATGGCTACACCTTC. Amino acid sequence: CASSSPERYGYTF.